This is a list of T cell receptor beta chains from one sample in a study of Ad26.COV2.S vaccination and SARS-CoV-2 variants. Measured with immunoSEQ multiplex PCR; TCRdb has only the in-frame clones, and not every one. The sample lists some 480,000 clones; roughly 87% were seen once. Sequencing used peripheral blood, obtained in a trial of Ad26.COV2.S vaccine versus placebo. These receptors originate from a person between 18 and 59 years old who received the Ad26.COV2.S COVID-19 vaccine or a placebo. Both conserved end residues are part of each CDR3. Fields, in order: D gene, V gene, clone size, J gene, CDR3 length, CDR3 protein, CDR3 DNA. D genes are given only for firm matches. The listing skips clone size in some rows; elsewhere it reads once, few, many or a size class.

>TRBD2|TRBV28|.|TRBJ2-3|15
CASSLAGGGTDTQYF
TGTGCCAGCAGTTTGGCGGGAGGGGGCACAGATACGCAGTATTTT
>.|TRBV2|.|TRBJ2-7|15
CASRAGGYGIYEQYF
TGTGCCAGCAGGGCCGGAGGATACGGTATATACGAGCAGTACTTC
>.|TRBV7-9|.|TRBJ2-2|13
CASSLGITGELFF
TGTGCCAGCAGCTTAGGTATCACCGGGGAGCTGTTTTTT
>.|TRBV9|.|TRBJ2-5|13
CASSVGPQETQYF
TGTGCCAGCAGCGTTGGCCCCCAAGAGACCCAGTACTTC
>.|TRBV11-2|.|TRBJ2-7|11
CASREVYEQYF
TGTGCCAGCAGGGAGGTTTACGAGCAGTACTTC
>.|TRBV19|.|TRBJ1-2|13
CASSIAGNYGYTF
TGTGCCAGTAGTATTGCGGGGAACTATGGCTACACCTTC
>TRBD1|TRBV6-5|.|TRBJ2-7|13
CASNRDSLYEQYF
TGTGCCAGCAACCGGGACAGCCTCTACGAGCAGTACTTC
>.|TRBV10-1|.|TRBJ2-7|14
CASESGLTFYEQYF
TGCGCCAGCGAGTCGGGCCTAACTTTCTACGAGCAGTACTTC
>.|TRBV9|.|TRBJ2-1|17
CASSTTTTGLPYNEQFF
TGTGCCAGCAGCACTACCACTACAGGGCTACCCTACAATGAGCAGTTCTTC
>TRBD1|TRBV30|.|TRBJ1-5|13
CAWRAQGGQPQHF
TGTGCCTGGAGGGCTCAGGGGGGACAGCCCCAGCATTTT
>.|TRBV28|.|TRBJ2-5|14
CASSLVQGQQTQYF
TGTGCCAGCAGTTTGGTTCAGGGGCAGCAGACCCAGTACTTC
>.|TRBV24-1|.|TRBJ2-1|12
CATWDGLNEQFF
TGTGCCACTTGGGATGGTCTGAATGAGCAGTTCTTC
>TRBD1|TRBV6-5|.|TRBJ1-6|13
CASSWEGASPLHF
TGTGCCAGCAGTTGGGAGGGGGCCTCACCCCTCCACTTT
>.|TRBV28|.|TRBJ2-4|17
CASSHRVNPVAKNIQYF
TGTGCCAGCAGTCATAGGGTCAACCCCGTAGCCAAAAACATTCAGTACTTC
>TRBD1|TRBV28|.|TRBJ2-1|16
CASSREKGQGGDEQFF
TGTGCCAGCTCTCGAGAGAAGGGACAGGGAGGCGATGAGCAGTTCTTC
>.|TRBV6-5|.|TRBJ2-1|13
CASSYDRYNEQFF
TGTGCCAGCAGTTACGACCGGTACAATGAGCAGTTCTTC
>TRBD2|TRBV25-1|.|TRBJ2-1|13
CASRLAGAYEQFF
TGTGCCAGCAGGTTAGCGGGAGCGTATGAGCAGTTCTTC
>.|TRBV28|few|TRBJ1-1|13
CASSFWSDTEAFF
TGTGCCAGCAGTTTTTGGTCGGACACTGAAGCTTTCTTT
>TRBD1|TRBV15|many|TRBJ2-7|15
CATSGGGQGNYEQYF
TGTGCCACCAGCGGAGGAGGACAGGGAAACTACGAGCAGTACTTC
>.|TRBV7-2|.|TRBJ1-1|13
CASSLFQVPEAFF
TGTGCCAGCAGCTTATTTCAAGTTCCTGAAGCTTTCTTT
>.|TRBV20-1|many|TRBJ2-1|11
CSGVTYNEQFF
TGCAGTGGTGTTACTTACAATGAGCAGTTCTTC
>.|TRBV7-8|.|TRBJ2-7|13
CASSLEGQGVQYF
TGTGCCAGCAGCTTAGAGGGGCAGGGAGTGCAGTACTTC
>.|TRBV2|.|TRBJ2-1|14
CASHLDQPGDEQFF
TGTGCCAGTCACCTTGACCAGCCCGGGGATGAGCAGTTCTTC
>.|TRBV24-1|once|TRBJ2-1|12
CATSDPSRGQFF
TGTGCCACCAGTGACCCTAGCCGTGGGCAGTTCTTC
>TRBD2|TRBV14|.|TRBJ2-1|16
CASSRSGTSGNNEQFF
TGTGCCAGCAGCAGATCCGGGACTAGCGGTAACAATGAGCAGTTCTTC
>.|TRBV9|once|TRBJ2-1|16
CASSVGARMRVNEQFF
TGTGCCAGCAGCGTTGGGGCGAGGATGAGAGTCAATGAGCAGTTCTTC
>.|TRBV11-2|.|TRBJ2-1|18
CASSWDFGGPSSYNEQFF
TGTGCCAGCAGCTGGGACTTCGGGGGGCCCTCGTCCTACAATGAGCAGTTCTTC
>.|TRBV6-2/TRBV6-3|.|TRBJ1-3|15
CASSRRQVIGNTIYF
TGTGCCAGCAGCCGACGACAGGTTATTGGAAACACCATATATTTT
>TRBD1|TRBV28|.|TRBJ1-5|16
CASGLISTGGNQPQHF
TGTGCCAGCGGCTTAATCTCCACAGGGGGCAATCAGCCCCAGCATTTT
>.|TRBV5-4|.|TRBJ2-3|13
CASSLDFTDTQYF
TGTGCCAGCAGCTTGGACTTCACAGATACGCAGTATTTT
>TRBD1|TRBV4-2|few|TRBJ2-7|18
CASSQTLNRGSRTYEQYF
TGTGCCAGCAGCCAAACGCTAAACAGGGGGTCCCGCACCTACGAGCAGTACTTC
>.|TRBV28|.|TRBJ1-1|9
CASRLLGFF
TGTGCCAGTAGGTTATTAGGTTTCTTT
>.|TRBV16|few|TRBJ1-3|14
CASSQSPAANTIYF
TGTGCCAGCAGCCAATCTCCGGCGGCAAACACCATATATTTT
>.|TRBV30|.|TRBJ1-1|16
CAWGPTPDTSTQGAFF
TGTGCCTGGGGCCCCACCCCGGACACATCCACCCAAGGAGCTTTCTTT
>TRBD2|TRBV7-2|.|TRBJ2-1|17
CASSVGLPSGTYNEQFF
TGTGCCAGCAGCGTCGGGTTGCCTAGCGGGACCTACAATGAGCAGTTCTTC
>.|TRBV5-1|.|TRBJ2-1|15
CASSLVSGANNEQFF
TGCGCCAGCAGCTTGGTCTCGGGGGCGAACAATGAGCAGTTCTTC